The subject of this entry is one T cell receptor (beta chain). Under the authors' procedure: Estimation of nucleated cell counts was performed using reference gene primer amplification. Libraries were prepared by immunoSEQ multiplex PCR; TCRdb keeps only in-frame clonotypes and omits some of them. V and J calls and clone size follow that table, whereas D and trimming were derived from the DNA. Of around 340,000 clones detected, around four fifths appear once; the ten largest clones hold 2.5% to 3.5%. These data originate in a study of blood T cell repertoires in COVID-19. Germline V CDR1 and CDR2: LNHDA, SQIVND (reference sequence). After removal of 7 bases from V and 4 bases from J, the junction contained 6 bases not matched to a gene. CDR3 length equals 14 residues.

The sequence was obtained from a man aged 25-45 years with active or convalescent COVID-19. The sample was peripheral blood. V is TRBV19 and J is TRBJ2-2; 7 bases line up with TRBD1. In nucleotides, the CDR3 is TGTGCCAGTACCCTCGGACAGGCCACCGGGGAGCTGTTTTTT. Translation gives CASTLGQATGELFF.